What follows are 26 T cell receptor beta chains derived from one specimen sequenced in a study of memory CD4+ T cells and cytomegalovirus serostatus. Single viable CD3+CD4+CD8-CD45RO+ cells were sorted as the memory CD4+ T cells. Assay: immunoSEQ multiplex PCR; the TCRdb copy retains only in-frame clones and omits some. In the table there are tens of thousands of clones, 60% to 75% of which are singletons. The sequenced sample was memory CD4+ T cells from blood. These receptors were collected from an adult in good health and CMV-seropositive.

The chain employs TRBV7-2 and TRBJ1-5; 9 nucleotides align to TRBD1. The germline V gene encodes CDR1 SGHTA and CDR2 FQGNSA. V shed 4 bases, J shed 7 bases, and the junction held 5 bases outside the gene matches. The CDR3 runs to 14 residues. The CDR3, as DNA: TGTGCCAGCAGCTCCGACAGGGGGAGCCAGCCCCAGCATTTT. Its translation: CASSSDRGSQPQHF.

This chain joins TRBV11-2 and TRBJ2-5; 8 bases fit TRBD1. Germline loops: CDR1 SGHAT, CDR2 FQNNGV. CDR3 size: 13 residues. Trimming removed 5 bases from V and 3 bases from J; junction bases left unmatched: 2. The CDR3 reads CASSGDRKETQYF. CDR3 DNA: TGTGCCAGCAGCGGGGACAGGAAAGAGACCCAGTACTTC.

This clone is a singleton in its sample. The chain uses TRBV27 and TRBJ1-1; D is perhaps TRBD1 (6 bases). Trimming stripped 6 bases from V and 3 bases from J, with 14 bases between. CDR3 size: 14 residues. CDR1 and CDR2 (germline): MNHEY, SMNVEV (reference sequence). DNA of the CDR3: TGTGCCAGCAGCGTCCGGGGGCGGTACACTGAAGCTTTCTTT. Translated: CASSVRGRYTEAFF.

The V call is TRBV5-1, the J call TRBJ1-4; TRBD1 matches at 9 bases. This CDR3 is built from 15 residues. The V gene end was trimmed by 4 bases and the J gene end by 6 bases; junction bases not matched to a gene: 7. Per germline, CDR1 SGHRS and CDR2 YFSETQ. This CDR3 is CASSVQGAKDEKLFF. In nucleotides, the CDR3 is TGCGCCAGCAGCGTACAGGGGGCGAAGGATGAAAAACTGTTTTTT. The full variable domain, completed using reference TRBV5-1 and TRBJ1-4, is KAGVTQTPRYLIKTRGQQVTLSCSPISGHRSVSWYQQTPGQGLQFLFEYFSETQRNKGNFPGRFSGRQFSNSRSEMNVSTLELGDSALYLCASSVQGAKDEKLFFGSGTQLSVL.

The CDR3 here is CASSLEGAGGWVETQYF. CDR3 DNA sequence: TGCGCCAGCAGCTTGGAAGGGGCGGGAGGCTGGGTAGAGACCCAGTACTTC. The rearrangement joins TRBV5-1 to TRBJ2-5; TRBD2 agrees at 8 bases. Germline CDR1 and CDR2: SGHRS and YFSETQ. The CDR3 is made up of 17 amino acids. V was clipped by 0 bases and J by 4 bases; unmatched bases: 11.

This clone was observed once. The chain uses TRBV5-6 and TRBJ2-7; 7 bases are shared with TRBD1. With V trimmed by 1 base and J by 2 bases, 0 bases remained unmatched. The germline V gene encodes CDR1 SGHDT and CDR2 YYEEEE. This CDR3 has 13 residues. The CDR3 protein is CASSLTGAYEQYV. In DNA, the CDR3 is TGTGCCAGCAGCTTGACAGGGGCCTACGAGCAGTACGTC.

The chain combines TRBV29-1 with TRBJ2-3; no reliable D call. Germline values: CDR1 SQVTM, CDR2 ANQGSEA. V was cut by 4 bases and J by 7 bases, with 9 bases left in between. The CDR3 length is 11 residues. The CDR3 nucleotides read TGCAGCGTTGGGACGACATATACGCAGTATTTT. Its protein product is CSVGTTYTQYF.

This clone was counted a few times. The V gene is TRBV19, the J gene TRBJ1-5; D not certain. There are 14 residues in the CDR3. The germline CDR1 and CDR2 sequences are LNHDA and SQIVND (reference sequence). V was cut by 5 bases and J by 2 bases, with 10 bases left in between. CDR3 in amino acids: CASSLTGGNQPQHF. In DNA form, the CDR3 reads TGTGCCAGTAGTCTGACTGGGGGCAATCAGCCCCAGCATTTT. Complete variable domain (other parts from reference TRBV19 and TRBJ1-5): DGGITQSPKYLFRKEGQNVTLSCEQNLNHDAMYWYRQDPGQGLRLIYYSQIVNDFQKGDIAEGYSVSREKKESFPLTVTSAQKNPTAFYLCASSLTGGNQPQHFGDGTRLSIL.

The chain has TRBV9 and TRBJ2-7; 7 bases are shared with TRBD2. The CDR3 totals 17 residues. The J segment lost 2 bases and the V segment lost 3 bases, leaving 14 bases of the junction unmatched. Germline assignment: CDR1 SGDLS and CDR2 YYNGEE. The CDR3 nucleotides are TGTGCCAGCAGCGCCCAACTTAATGATGCGGGGGCCTACGAGCAGTACTTC. Translating gives CASSAQLNDAGAYEQYF.

The chain links TRBV6-1 to TRBJ1-5; no firm D call. Germline V gives CDR1 MNHNS, CDR2 SASEGT. This CDR3 is 12 amino acids long. The V and J ends lost 7 bases and 1 base respectively, with 5 bases between them. CDR3 loop: CASTDSNQPQHF. The CDR3 DNA reads as TGTGCCAGCACAGACAGCAATCAGCCCCAGCATTTT.

The chain couples TRBV19 to TRBJ2-2; 7 nucleotides match TRBD1. The V gene end was trimmed by 7 bases and the J gene end by 3 bases; junction bases not matched to a gene: 5. CDR3 length equals 14 residues. Germline CDR1 and CDR2: LNHDA and SQIVND (reference sequence). This CDR3 reads CASTSGQHTGELFF. The CDR3 bases are TGTGCCAGTACCTCGGGACAGCACACCGGGGAGCTGTTTTTT.

The V and J genes are TRBV1 and TRBJ2-1; the table assigns TRBD2, which was not confirmed against the DNA. TRBV1 is an annotated pseudogene. This CDR3 has 16 residues. CDR3 sequence: CTSKPLSGFVSNEQFF. CDR3 sequence (DNA): TGCACCAGCAAACCACTTAGCGGGTTCGTGTCCAATGAGCAGTTCTTC.

The rearrangement links TRBV7-2 to TRBJ2-5; D gene ambiguous. V lost 3 bases to trimming and J lost 7 bases, with 12 bases between them. In germline, CDR1 is SGHTA, CDR2 FQGNSA. This CDR3 comprises 13 residues. CDR3 DNA: TGTGCCAGCAGCTTTTCCGCCGAATCGACCCAGTACTTC. This codes for CASSFSAESTQYF.

This clone was recorded a few times. The CDR3 coding sequence is TGTGCCATCAGTGTACAGGGGGGCACTGAAGCTTTCTTT. Translating it yields CAISVQGGTEAFF. The chain couples TRBV10-3 to TRBJ1-1; TRBD1 matches 8 bases. The germline V gene encodes CDR1 ENHRY and CDR2 SYGVKD. V was pared by 4 bases and J by 4 bases, with 2 bases of the junction left unmatched. The CDR3 sequence is 13 residues long.

The V gene is TRBV28, the J gene TRBJ1-5; 9 bases fit TRBD1. Germline V CDR1 and CDR2: MDHEN, SYDVKM. Trimming at V came to 4 bases and at J to 5 bases, leaving 9 bases not matched to a gene. CDR3 length: 16 amino acids. This chain's CDR3 is CASSYRGQGAHQPQHF. CDR3 nucleotide sequence: TGTGCCAGCAGTTACAGGGGACAGGGAGCGCATCAGCCCCAGCATTTT.

The sample holds one count of this clone. The gene calls are TRBV7-2 and TRBJ2-3; D possibly corresponds to TRBD1 (7 bases). Trimming took 5 bases from V and 10 from J, leaving 16 bases between them. The CDR3 totals 13 residues. CDR1 and CDR2 from the germline V gene are SGHTA and FQGNSA. CDR3 residues: CASSPTGREAQYF. The DNA of the CDR3 is TGTGCCAGCAGCCCGACAGGGCGGGAAGCGCAGTATTTT.

This chain connects TRBV19 to TRBJ1-3, with D possibly TRBD1 on 6 matching bases. CDR3 length: 18 amino acids. Deletions cut 4 bases from V and 0 bases from J, with 19 bases between. Germline-derived CDR1 and CDR2 are LNHDA and SQIVND (reference sequence). CDR3 bases: TGTGCCAGTAGTACCACCGGGACATCTTACTACTCTGGAAACACCATATATTTT. Encoded protein: CASSTTGTSYYSGNTIYF.

The V and J genes are TRBV6-6 and TRBJ2-2; no clear D gene. CDR3 length equals 13 residues. Trimming removed 7 bases from V and 6 bases from J, with 12 bases in between. Per the germline V gene, CDR1 is MNHNY and CDR2 is SVGAGI (reference sequence). The CDR3: CASTTMGPGELFF. The DNA of the CDR3 is TGTGCCAGCACCACTATGGGCCCCGGGGAGCTGTTTTTT.

The chain uses TRBV20-1 and TRBJ1-2; no clear D gene. The V end lost 2 bases, the J end lost 8 bases, and 9 bases lay between the germline ends. CDR1 is DFQATT and CDR2 is SNEGSKA in the germline V gene (reference sequence). The CDR3 loop spans 11 amino acids. CDR3 nucleotides: TGCAGTGCTAGAATCCGTGACGGCTACACCTTC. This encodes CSARIRDGYTF.

V and J are TRBV14 and TRBJ2-2; TRBD1 aligns across 7 bases. V was pared by 4 bases and J by 3 bases, with 23 bases of the junction left unmatched. This CDR3 is built from 21 residues. Germline lookup yields CDR1 SGHDN and CDR2 FVKESK. The CDR3 sequence is CASSRRPGAQGRPWDTGELFF. CDR3 bases: TGTGCCAGCAGCCGGCGCCCCGGGGCACAGGGGAGACCTTGGGACACCGGGGAGCTGTTTTTT.

The chain links TRBV7-2 to TRBJ2-2, with D possibly TRBD1 on 5 matching bases. Germline V gives CDR1 SGHTA, CDR2 FQGNSA. Trimming left V 4 bases short and J 7 bases short, with 13 bases between. This CDR3 is 14 amino acids long. CDR3 nucleotides: TGTGCCAGCAGCTCACCAAGCAGGGTCGGGGAGCTGTTTTTT. Translated: CASSSPSRVGELFF.

This clone was observed a few times. The chain joins TRBV19 to TRBJ1-2; TRBD1 aligns across 12 bases. V lost 10 bases and J lost 8; bases outside the gene matches: 8. Germline V CDR1 and CDR2: LNHDA, SQIVND (reference sequence). CDR3 length: 13 residues. The CDR3 reads CATAGQGAQGYTF. Here the CDR3 DNA reads TGTGCCACCGCGGGACAGGGGGCGCAGGGCTACACCTTC.

The CDR3 DNA reads as TGCGCCAGCAGCCAAGGCCCGACAGGGAACTATGGCTACACCTTC. It codes for CASSQGPTGNYGYTF. The rearrangement uses TRBV4-3 and TRBJ1-2, with 7 bases matching TRBD1. The germline V gene has CDR1 LGHNA and CDR2 YSLEER. CDR3 length: 15 residues. Unmatched junction bases numbered 4, after V lost 1 base and J lost 2 bases.

The V and J genes are TRBV11-2 and TRBJ1-1, with D uncertain. Germline assignment: CDR1 SGHAT and CDR2 FQNNGV. This CDR3 region has 12 residues. The germline V and J ends were trimmed by 4 bases and 11 bases, with 14 bases remaining between them. The CDR3 coding sequence is TGTGCCAGCAGCTCGGACGTAGCAGAGGCTTTCTTT. It is translated as CASSSDVAEAFF.

The gene calls are TRBV18 and TRBJ2-2; 12 bases are a match to TRBD1. This CDR3 has 16 residues. In germline, CDR1 is KGHSH, CDR2 LQKENI. With 3 bases clipped from V and 7 bases from J, the junction kept 6 bases outside the gene matches. CDR3 in DNA: TGTGCCAGCTCACCGTCGGGACAGGGGGCAAGCGGGGAGCTGTTTTTT. This gives the protein CASSPSGQGASGELFF.

The rearrangement links TRBV28 to TRBJ2-7; TRBD1 aligns across 8 bases. Germline CDR1 MDHEN, CDR2 SYDVKM. V gave up 4 bases and J gave up 2 bases; unmatched junction bases: 4. The CDR3 is 14 residues long. DNA for the CDR3: TGTGCCAGCAGTTCAACAGGGGGTGCCTACGAGCAGTACTTC. Translation: CASSSTGGAYEQYF. Using reference TRBV28 and TRBJ2-7 for the parts outside the CDR3, the full variable domain is DVKVTQSSRYLVKRTGEKVFLECVQDMDHENMFWYRQDPGLGLRLIYFSYDVKMKEKGDIPEGYSVSREKKERFSLILESASTNQTSMYLCASSSTGGAYEQYFGPGTRLTVT.